These 20 T cell receptor beta chains were sequenced from one sample in a study of cytomegalovirus exposure and HLA in healthy donors. Primers: 60 Vbeta forward and 13 Jbeta reverse. Clones were sequenced by immunoSEQ multiplex PCR, and TCRdb holds only the in-frame ones, with some missing. The data show about 160,000 clones, roughly 80% seen once. The sequenced sample consisted of PBMCs. The source is a woman in her forties or fifties in good health and CMV-seronegative.

This chain's CDR3 is CASSLDRETAFF. The CDR3 bases are TGTGCCAGCAGCTTAGATAGGGAGACGGCTTTCTTT. The V gene is TRBV7-9, the J gene TRBJ1-1; D unresolved. V dropped 1 base and J dropped 11 bases, with 11 bases sitting between them. This CDR3 spans 12 amino acids. The germline V gene has CDR1 SEHNR and CDR2 FQNEAQ (reference sequence). The full variable domain, with the rest looked up from reference TRBV7-9 and TRBJ1-1, is DTGVSQNPRHKITKRGQNVTFRCDPISEHNRLYWYRQTLGQGPEFLTYFQNEAQLEKSRLLSDRFSAERPKGSFSTLEIQRTEQGDSAMYLCASSLDRETAFFGQGTRLTVV.

The chain is built from TRBV18 and TRBJ1-1; no clear D gene. The CDR3 loop spans 14 amino acids. Germline V gene sequence: CDR1 KGHSH, CDR2 LQKENI. V lost 3 bases and J 1 base, leaving 9 bases between the germline ends. CDR3 DNA: TGTGCCAGCTCACCGGTATACGGGAACACTGAAGCTTTCTTT. It translates to CASSPVYGNTEAFF. The whole variable domain, remainder taken from reference TRBV18 and TRBJ1-1, is NAGVMQNPRHLVRRRGQEARLRCSPMKGHSHVYWYRQLPEEGLKFMVYLQKENIIDESGMPKERFSAEFPKEGPSILRIQQVVRGDSAAYFCASSPVYGNTEAFFGQGTRLTVV.

The CDR3 DNA reads as TGTGCCAGCAGTTACAATGGACTTTTCAACACTGAAGCTTTCTTT. Translating it yields CASSYNGLFNTEAFF. The rearrangement uses TRBV6-6 and TRBJ1-1, with no clear D. From germline, CDR1 is MNHNY and CDR2 SVGAGI (reference sequence). Trimming shortened V by 2 bases and J by 2 bases, and 12 bases separated the two germline ends. The CDR3 sequence is 15 residues long.

This sequence joins TRBV19 and TRBJ1-6; D might be TRBD1 (5 bases). Trimming stripped 7 bases from V and 7 bases from J, with 17 bases between. The CDR3 sequence is 15 residues long. CDR1 and CDR2 (germline): LNHDA, SQIVND (reference sequence). Here the CDR3 DNA reads TGTGCCAGTACAACCCTAGGGGCTCAGAATTCACCCCTCCACTTT. Its translation is CASTTLGAQNSPLHF.

This clone occurred once. The chain uses TRBV2 and TRBJ2-5; TRBD1 aligns across 8 bases. This CDR3 region has 18 residues. CDR1 SNHLY and CDR2 FYNNEI come from the germline V gene. V lost 6 bases, J lost 4 bases, and 19 bases stayed unmatched. CDR3 residues: CASRIVWQGARIRETQYF. The CDR3 bases are TGTGCCAGCAGGATAGTATGGCAGGGGGCGCGTATTAGAGAGACCCAGTACTTC.

This chain joins TRBV10-3 and TRBJ1-5; 8 bases agree with TRBD1. CDR1 and CDR2 (germline): ENHRY, SYGVKD. Germline trimming cut 4 bases from V and 2 bases from J; bases unmatched to any gene: 4. The CDR3 covers 15 residues. The CDR3 sequence is CAISAGQGGNQPQHF. In nucleotides, the CDR3 is TGTGCCATCAGTGCCGGACAGGGAGGCAATCAGCCCCAGCATTTT.

This clone has only a few counts. The rearrangement joins TRBV10-3 to TRBJ1-3, with D perhaps TRBD1 (5 bases). Germline CDR1 ENHRY, CDR2 SYGVKD. This CDR3 comprises 14 residues. Trimming removed 7 bases from V and 0 bases from J, with 10 bases in between. In nucleotides, the CDR3 is TGTGCCATCACCGCAGGGATCTCTGGAAACACCATATATTTT. It specifies CAITAGISGNTIYF.

The chain uses TRBV28 and TRBJ1-4; D gene unclear. V was pared by 1 base and J by 4 bases, with 7 bases between. The CDR3 runs to 14 residues. CDR1 MDHEN and CDR2 SYDVKM come from the germline V gene. CDR3 loop: CASSLSGDNEKLFF. The DNA for the CDR3 is TGTGCCAGCAGTTTATCCGGAGATAATGAAAAACTGTTTTTT.

The chain uses TRBV7-9 and TRBJ1-2; maybe TRBD1 (6 bases). Germline lookup yields CDR1 SEHNR and CDR2 FQNEAQ (reference sequence). The CDR3 sequence is 15 residues long. Trimming stripped 4 bases from V and 2 bases from J, with 14 bases between. This CDR3 reads CASSSEGGANYGYTF. DNA for the CDR3: TGTGCCAGCAGCTCAGAAGGGGGAGCCAACTATGGCTACACCTTC.

The chain recombines TRBV12-5 with TRBJ2-3, with a weak D call TRBD1 (6 bases). Germline V gives CDR1 LGHNT, CDR2 FRNRAP. V lost 6 bases and J lost 4, with 11 bases in between. The CDR3 loop spans 13 amino acids. Written as DNA, the CDR3 is TGTGCTAGTGGCCCCGGGACACCAGATACGCAGTATTTT. This sequence encodes CASGPGTPDTQYF.

This chain connects TRBV5-1 to TRBJ2-5; no firm D call. CDR1 is SGHRS and CDR2 is YFSETQ in the germline V gene. V lost 0 bases to trimming and J lost 2 bases, with 2 bases between them. The CDR3 covers 12 residues. In nucleotides, the CDR3 is TGCGCCAGCAGCTTGGCACAAGAGACCCAGTACTTC. It encodes CASSLAQETQYF.

The rearrangement joins TRBV25-1 to TRBJ2-7, with 8 nucleotides matching TRBD1. Germline CDR1 MGHDK, CDR2 SYGVNS. J lost 5 bases, V lost 7 bases, and 13 bases had no gene match. This CDR3 is built from 15 residues. The CDR3 sequence is CASTEGQGARNEQYF. CDR3 in DNA: TGTGCCAGCACCGAGGGGCAGGGGGCGAGAAACGAGCAGTACTTC.

This clone was observed a handful of times. The rearrangement uses TRBV5-1 and TRBJ2-2, with D possibly TRBD2 on 5 matching bases. This CDR3 comprises 14 residues. CDR1 is SGHRS, CDR2 YFSETQ, per germline. V was shortened by 4 bases and J by 5 bases, with 12 bases between the two germline ends. CDR3 DNA sequence: TGCGCCAGCAGCCTACTTAGCGAAACCGGGGAGCTGTTTTTT. Translating it yields CASSLLSETGELFF.

The chain uses TRBV4-3 and TRBJ2-3; 9 bases agree with TRBD1. The CDR3 has 16 amino acids. The germline V gene encodes CDR1 LGHNA and CDR2 YSLEER. With 0 bases clipped from V and 0 bases from J, the junction kept 1 base outside the gene matches. The CDR3 loop is CASSQDGTGSTDTQYF. The CDR3 nucleotides read TGCGCCAGCAGCCAAGACGGGACAGGGAGCACAGATACGCAGTATTTT.

Only a few counts were recorded for this clone. The chain is built from TRBV6-5 and TRBJ2-1, with a weak D call TRBD1 (6 bases). The CDR3 is made up of 14 amino acids. V was cut by 4 bases and J by 4 bases, with 11 bases left in between. Germline V gene sequence: CDR1 MNHEY, CDR2 SVGAGI. CDR3 residues: CASSFSDRYNEQFF. The CDR3 region has the DNA TGTGCCAGCAGTTTTTCCGACAGGTACAATGAGCAGTTCTTC.

The chain combines TRBV6-5 with TRBJ1-5; D unclear. Germline loops: CDR1 MNHEY, CDR2 SVGAGI. This CDR3 has 14 residues. Trimming left V 2 bases short and J 9 bases short, with 14 bases between. CDR3 coding DNA: TGTGCCAGCAGTTACCTTGCCGGCGGCGGGCCCCAGCATTTT. This codes for CASSYLAGGGPQHF.

The chain carries TRBV7-3 and TRBJ2-1; 9 bases fit TRBD2. In germline, CDR1 is SGHTA, CDR2 FQGTGA. The CDR3 runs to 16 residues. The junction had 6 bases not matched to a gene; V was cut back by 1 base and J by 5 bases. CDR3 sequence: CASSLNSGRGDNEQFF. CDR3 sequence (DNA): TGTGCCAGCAGCTTAAATAGCGGGAGAGGAGACAATGAGCAGTTCTTC.

This clone was detected only once. The chain employs TRBV28 and TRBJ1-2; the match to TRBD1 covers 9 bases. The germline gives CDR1 MDHEN, CDR2 SYDVKM. The CDR3 has 15 residues. V shed 6 bases, J shed 1 base, and the junction held 6 bases outside the gene matches. This chain's CDR3 is CASRDPGQGNYGYTF. The CDR3 region has the DNA TGTGCCAGCAGAGACCCGGGACAGGGTAACTATGGCTACACCTTC.

The chain combines TRBV6-5 with TRBJ2-7; 7 bases match TRBD2. J gave up 4 bases and V 2 bases, and 8 bases lay outside the gene matches. Germline loops: CDR1 MNHEY, CDR2 SVGAGI. This CDR3 has 15 residues. CDR3 residues: CASSYDGGNTYEQYF. In DNA, the CDR3 is TGTGCCAGCAGTTACGACGGGGGGAACACTTACGAGCAGTACTTC.

The table lists this clone with a few counts. The chain combines TRBV5-1 with TRBJ1-6; D not certain. The CDR3 sequence is 16 residues long. Trimming took 4 bases from V and 7 from J, leaving 18 bases between them. CDR1 and CDR2 from the germline V gene are SGHRS and YFSETQ. DNA for the CDR3: TGCGCCAGCAGCCTTCTTGGTAATCTGGCCAATTCACCCCTCCACTTT. It specifies CASSLLGNLANSPLHF.